What follows describes a single T cell receptor (beta chain). It lacks a known antigen. The cohort comprised under 700 healthy bone marrow donors. All cohort members were sampled while nominally healthy, although unrecorded immune exposures were likely present. The donor was CMV seronegative and belonged to the group of roughly 330 seronegative cohort members. A peripheral blood sample was collected from each donor, and TCR beta sequencing was performed on peripheral blood mononuclear cells. The Qiagen DNeasy Blood Extraction Kit was used to extract genomic DNA from the blood cell samples. The data originate from a study of cytomegalovirus exposure and HLA in healthy donors (dated by TCRdb to the late 2010s). General notes on the study: An earlier analysis of approximately 590 of the donors reported more than 250 Gb of sequence data and 120 million or so unique TCR beta sequences from 150 million to 200 million T cells. Genome-wide SNP genotypes for about 65% of the 666 donors were used in a later genetic analysis, which treated that subset as a discovery cohort. HLA typing covered class I and class II loci at four-digit resolution. In a later analysis, previously published TCR beta repertoires from 666 donors were re-analyzed and high-resolution HLA genotyping was added so that TCR occurrence patterns could be studied. The number of donors typed differed by locus, with roughly 620-630 for A, B, C, DRB1 and DQB1, around 500 for DQA1, 600 to 610 for DPA1, and some 440 for DPB1. To predict cytomegalovirus infection status, the study brought together high-throughput TCR immunosequencing, statistical association of individual TCRs with disease status, and machine learning. In the later analysis, no new phenotypic data were used to find candidate immune exposures; instead, reliance was placed on TCR beta sequences and their occurrence across donors. Donor age, sex, ethnicity and CMV serostatus were collected together with the repertoire data. Among almost 400 genotyped donors of the cohort, an average of 235,054 unique TCR beta nucleotide sequences were sequenced per donor, 15% to 20% of them non-productive. Approximately 300 gigabases of sequencing data and approximately 91 million unique TCR sequences made up an early release that covered fewer than 650 HLA-typed donors. An earlier analysis of 587 of the donors applied high-throughput TCR beta sequencing to assess whether each TCR beta V gene segment acted as functional or pseudogenic. Using immunosequencing, the study profiled T cell repertoires from fewer than 850 subjects and related those repertoires to cytomegalovirus serostatus. A separate validation cohort of approximately 130 different subjects was used in addition to the approximately 700-subject first cohort. Every repertoire in the discovery cohort had been generated on one and the same sequencing platform. The aim of the study was to test whether cataloging public T cell receptors could identify signatures of past pathogen exposure. Because of strong linkage in the cohort, roughly 5 DR-DQ haplotypes were treated as single units for association and clustering. Among the approximately 400 genotyped donors, roughly 80% belonged to the genetic ancestry cluster associated with self-reported Caucasian donors. The study at large found these results: Several of the top co-occurrence clusters appeared to be linked to parvovirus B19, influenza, CMV and Epstein-Barr virus, according to a later analysis. Because counts were too low, some 17 rarely observed V segments, including chromosome 9 orphons, were left out of the earlier analysis of 500 to 650 of the donors. Roughly uniform sequencing depth across donors was assumed in presence/absence analyses, although this assumption may not hold. An earlier analysis of approximately 600 of the donors showed that most TCR beta V segments appeared in productive rearrangements either about 90% or about 30% of the time, which broadly matched IMGT annotations. A later analysis found that TCR association rates varied across HLA loci, with DRB1 alleles showing the most associated TCRs and HLA-C alleles the fewest. A later analysis found that most CMV-associated TCR beta chains appeared HLA-restricted, with HLA associations seemingly driven largely by CMV exposure. In this cohort, only TCR beta chains were sequenced, and detectable features were limited by the absence of alpha or paired-chain data. HLA typing was unavailable for some donors at each locus, so association tests used only the typed subset. In a later analysis, HLA-associated TCR beta chains were found to be more clonally expanded and to have lower generation probabilities than equally common non-associated chains. The 87-base-pair reads could not distinguish some IMGT-functional V segments, including TRBV6-2 and TRBV6-3, so those segments were excluded. A further reported finding was that TCR beta sequences accurately predicted the HLA-A and HLA-B alleles for most subjects in the first cohort. Specific HLA alleles were associated with 15,000 to 20,000 TCR beta sequences at a false discovery rate of 0.05 in a later analysis. It was suggested by the authors that the approach could potentially be generalized to other disease states and immunological phenotypes. Correlated functional status among segregating V segments might reflect linkage disequilibrium, but an unknown experimental factor could not be ruled out. Assigning TCR associations to individual alleles was difficult when HLA alleles, especially DR and DQ, strongly co-occurred. The study gave a list of 150 to 200 TCR beta chains associated with cytomegalovirus. A later genetic analysis reported fewer N-insertions in productive TCRs among donors in an Asian-associated ancestry cluster than the roughly 700-donor mean. Most TCR sequences were observed very rarely across donors, whereas some public TCRs were present in many individuals. Cytomegalovirus status was reported to be diagnosed by the classifier with high specificity and sensitivity in both the original and validation cohorts. Three of the identified cytomegalovirus-associated TCR beta chains were confirmed in vitro to be specific for cytomegalovirus antigens. The only immune exposure information available for the cohort was CMV serostatus. In a later genetic analysis, a missense DCLRE1C variant was associated with V-gene and J-gene trimming of TCR beta chains, and the association was replicated in an independent cohort. A group of highly shared sequence variants was considered likely to be a technical artifact of the sequencing pipeline.

Preparation of the library involved the immunoSEQ multiplex PCR assay. A mixture of 60 forward primers for TCR Vbeta segments and 13 reverse primers for TCR Jbeta segments was used in the multiplex PCR. The CDR3 region of rearranged TCR beta genes was amplified from genomic DNA with a multiplex PCR assay. On the Illumina HiSeq System, the amplified TCR beta libraries were sequenced as 87-base-pair reads. Under the source paper's analysis protocol: In a later analysis, tens of millions of unique TCR beta chains were counted across the roughly 610 repertoires, and some 10 million of these chains were shared by at least two donors. Raw reads were error-corrected and collapsed into unique sequences with a nearest-neighbor algorithm that merged closely related sequences to remove PCR and sequencing errors. Alignment of CDR3 sequences to IMGT reference sequences was used to assign V, D and J gene segments. For a sequence to be retained, a match of at least six nucleotides was required to both a V gene segment and a J gene segment. Rearrangements were called productive when the CDR3 lacked stop codons and stayed in frame with V and J; all others were non-productive. CDR3 was defined by IMGT convention, running from the second conserved V-encoded cysteine to the conserved J-encoded phenylalanine. In an earlier analysis of more than 550 of the donors, sequences lacking an unambiguous match to a single V gene segment were excluded. An earlier analysis of fewer than 750 of the donors called V segments functional above 56.7% productive rearrangements and segregating when the between-donor standard deviation exceeded 5%. A statistical classification framework was developed to diagnose cytomegalovirus status using the catalog of TCR beta chain sequences. In a later analysis, V and J genes were assigned by comparing TCR nucleotide sequences against IMGT/GENE-DB human TR gene sequences. Using the TCRdist pipeline, a later analysis assigned CDR3 sequences along with most-parsimonious VDJ recombination scenarios. A later analysis defined each TCR beta chain by its CDR3 amino acid sequence plus V-gene family, and excluded reads lacking a unique V-gene family. To address suspected cross-contamination and a sequencing artifact, a later analysis removed roughly 640 highly shared, low-generation-probability nucleotide sequences. A later analysis calculated a clonal expansion index for each public chain from normalized within-repertoire ranks of inferred template counts. Generation probabilities in a later analysis came from a VDJ recombination model fitted to out-of-frame rearrangements, and those results were checked against IGoR. In a later analysis, TCR-TCR, TCR-HLA and TCR-CMV co-occurrence was scored with hypergeometric tests, and a repertoire-size bias correction was applied to TCR pairs. A later analysis estimated false discovery rates by permuting HLA or CMV assignments 20 times. In a later analysis, co-occurring TCRs were grouped using DBSCAN, with TCRdist sequence similarity added in when clustering inside HLA-allele-positive subsets. For co-occurrence clustering, repertoires with fewer than 30,000 or more than 120,000 public chains were excluded, along with 5 or 6 repertoires with anomalous nucleotide sharing. TCRdb's version of the immuneACCESS table is confined to in-frame rearrangements and falls short of the full clone set. An unresolved V gene accounts for under half of the shortfall where checked; the remainder is of unknown origin. V, J and clone size are taken as reported in that table, and D and trimming were inferred from the DNA itself. For this sample, the table gives tens of thousands of clones. Clones ranked in the top ten supply less than 1.5% of the sample.

At the junction V is shortened by 0 bases and J by 1 base; bases outside the gene matches: 7. According to the germline V gene, CDR1 reads SQVTM and CDR2 reads ANQGSEA. Inclusive of the bounding cysteine and phenylalanine, the CDR3 is 17 residues long. Kept here is only the CDR3 DNA, which spans 51 bases and is read in frame from base 1. The clonotype was recovered from a woman in her twenties or thirties in good health and CMV-seronegative. The chain joins TRBV29-1 to TRBJ2-1; 9 junctional bases match TRBD2. The sequenced material came from PBMCs. In nucleotide form, the sequence is TGCAGCGTTGAAGATTTGACAGCGGGAGGATCCTACAATGAGCAGTTCTTC. Translated, it gives CSVEDLTAGGSYNEQFF.